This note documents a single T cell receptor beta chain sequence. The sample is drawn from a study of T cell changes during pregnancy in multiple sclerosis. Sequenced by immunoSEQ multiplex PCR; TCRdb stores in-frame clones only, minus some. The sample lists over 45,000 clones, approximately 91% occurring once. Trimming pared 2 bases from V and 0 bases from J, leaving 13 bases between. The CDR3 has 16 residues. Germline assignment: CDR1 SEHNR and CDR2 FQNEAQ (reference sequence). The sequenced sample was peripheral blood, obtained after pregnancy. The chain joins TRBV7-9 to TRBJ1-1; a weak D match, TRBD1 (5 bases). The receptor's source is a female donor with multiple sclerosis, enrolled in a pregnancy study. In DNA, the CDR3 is TGTGCCAGCAGCTTACCCCCTTCGGACATGAACACTGAAGCTTTCTTT. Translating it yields CASSLPPSDMNTEAFF. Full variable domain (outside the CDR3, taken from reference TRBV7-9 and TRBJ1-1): DTGVSQNPRHKITKRGQNVTFRCDPISEHNRLYWYRQTLGQGPEFLTYFQNEAQLEKSRLLSDRFSAERPKGSFSTLEIQRTEQGDSAMYLCASSLPPSDMNTEAFFGQGTRLTVV.